The 31 T cell receptor beta chains below come from one sample, sequenced in a study of CD8 T cells in Susac syndrome. A quantity of roughly 0.5 to 1 ug RNA underwent reverse transcription using random hexamers. Each CDR3 protein gets one entry after TCRdb re-called the immunoSEQ multiplex PCR reads with MiXCR. Of roughly 130,000 distinct CDR3 sequences in the sample, around 94% are singletons; the top ten hold around 0.13%. Sequenced sample: CD4+ T cells from PBMCs. These TCRs come from a human donor with multiple sclerosis.

The chain combines TRBV27 with TRBJ2-6; maybe TRBD2 (5 bases). Germline V lookup: CDR1 MNHEY, CDR2 SMNVEV (reference sequence). The length of the CDR3 is 17 residues. The V and J ends lost 3 bases and 2 bases respectively, with 14 bases between them. CDR3 residues: CASSFGLPTPGANVLTF. The CDR3 DNA sequence: TGTGCCAGCAGTTTTGGACTGCCGACGCCTGGGGCCAACGTCCTGACTTTC.

This chain uses TRBV5-1 with TRBJ2-7, with 9 bases that match TRBD1. This CDR3 has 15 amino acids. The V and J ends lost 4 bases and 6 bases, in that order; junction bases with no gene match: 11. Looked up from germline, CDR1 is SGHRS and CDR2 is YFSETQ. The CDR3 nucleotides read TGCGCCAGCAGCGCAGGACAGGGGCTCCCCGGCGAGCAGTACTTC. Amino acids: CASSAGQGLPGEQYF. The full variable domain, in which reference TRBV5-1 and TRBJ2-7 provide the parts outside the CDR3, is KAGVTQTPRYLIKTRGQQVTLSCSPISGHRSVSWYQQTPGQGLQFLFEYFSETQRNKGNFPGRFSGRQFSNSRSEMNVSTLELGDSALYLCASSAGQGLPGEQYFGPGTRLTVT.

The CDR3 nucleotides read TGTGCCAGCAGTCGGGACCGCCTGGCGGATACGCAGTATTTT. This encodes CASSRDRLADTQYF. This chain links TRBV6-1 with TRBJ2-3; D is tentatively TRBD1 or TRBD2 (5 bases each). CDR1 is MNHNS and CDR2 is SASEGT in the germline V gene. The germline V and J ends were trimmed by 5 bases and 6 bases, with 15 bases remaining between them. The CDR3 contains 14 residues.

The chain couples TRBV6-5 to TRBJ1-2, with 8 bases aligning to TRBD1. This CDR3 is built from 15 residues. V gave up 5 bases and J gave up 2 bases; unmatched junction bases: 7. Germline CDR1 is MNHEY and CDR2 is SVGAGI. The CDR3 DNA is TGTGCCAGCAGTCAAGGGGACAGGATAAACTATGGCTACACCTTC. As protein: CASSQGDRINYGYTF.

CDR3 loop: CASSQDPSASSYEQYF. CDR3 in DNA: TGTGCCAGCAGCCAAGACCCCAGCGCCAGCTCCTACGAGCAGTACTTC. The J gene is TRBJ2-7, the V gene TRBV3-1; no firm D call. Germline CDR1 reads LGHDT; CDR2 reads YNNKEL (reference sequence). V was cut by 0 bases and J by 0 bases, with 12 bases left in between. This CDR3 comprises 16 residues.

This rearrangement joins TRBV20-1 to TRBJ2-7; D is perhaps TRBD1 (6 bases). The CDR3 loop spans 13 amino acids. Germline CDR1 DFQATT, CDR2 SNEGSKA (reference sequence). V was pared by 0 bases and J by 2 bases, with 8 bases between. CDR3 loop: CSARDRGPYEQYF. The CDR3 coding sequence is TGCAGTGCTAGAGACAGGGGTCCCTACGAGCAGTACTTC.

The gene calls are TRBV5-1 and TRBJ1-2; 7 bases map to TRBD1. V was clipped by 0 bases and J by 4 bases; unmatched bases: 6. The CDR3 contains 15 residues. Germline CDR1 SGHRS, CDR2 YFSETQ. The CDR3 spells CASSLVAGGSYGYTF. The DNA for the CDR3 is TGCGCCAGCAGCTTGGTGGCAGGGGGAAGCTATGGCTACACCTTC.

J is TRBJ1-5 and V is TRBV6-2 or TRBV6-3, with a weak D call TRBD1 (6 bases). Per the germline V gene, CDR1 is MNHEY and CDR2 is SVGEGT. CDR3 length: 19 residues. V was clipped by 0 bases and J by 5 bases, with 23 bases between them. The CDR3 spells CASSYSLDRPLSHYQPQHF. In nucleotides, the CDR3 is TGTGCCAGCAGTTACTCCCTTGACAGGCCTCTCTCGCACTATCAGCCCCAGCATTTT.

This clonotype was detected a few times. The V call is TRBV9, the J call TRBJ2-1; D is undetermined. V lost 0 bases, J lost 0 bases, and 7 bases lay in between. Germline CDR1 and CDR2: SGDLS and YYNGEE. The length of the CDR3 is 15 residues. This CDR3 is CASSVDQSSYNEQFF. The DNA of the CDR3 is TGTGCCAGCAGCGTAGACCAAAGCTCCTACAATGAGCAGTTCTTC.

The genes are TRBV5-1 and TRBJ2-7; 7 bases line up with TRBD1. Trimming removed 1 base from V and 7 bases from J; junction bases left unmatched: 8. CDR3 length: 14 residues. From germline, CDR1 is SGHRS and CDR2 YFSETQ. The CDR3 DNA reads as TGCGCCAGCAGCTTGTTGGACAGGACCCTGGAGCAGTACTTC. Protein product: CASSLLDRTLEQYF.

The rearrangement joins TRBV3-1 to TRBJ2-7; 10 positions match TRBD1. V lost 1 base, J lost 1 base, and 1 base stayed unmatched. Per the germline V gene, CDR1 is LGHDT and CDR2 is YNNKEL (reference sequence). The CDR3 sequence is 15 residues long. DNA for the CDR3: TGTGCCAGCAGCCAAGGGGACAGGGGTTCCTACGAGCAGTACTTC. Protein: CASSQGDRGSYEQYF.

This rearrangement joins TRBV6-4 to TRBJ2-1, with 7 bases that match TRBD2. The CDR3 loop spans 16 amino acids. The V and J ends lost 0 bases and 1 base, in that order; junction bases with no gene match: 3. Germline V gives CDR1 MRHNA, CDR2 SNTAGT. This CDR3 is CASSDSGGGSYNEQFF. Here the CDR3 DNA reads TGTGCCAGCAGTGACTCTGGCGGGGGTTCCTACAATGAGCAGTTCTTC.

The chain recombines TRBV23-1 with TRBJ1-5; D is possibly TRBD1 (6 bases). TRBV23-1 is reported as an ORF; its role is uncertain. The length of the CDR3 is 15 residues. V was cut by 8 bases and J by 4 bases, with 18 bases left in between. This CDR3 is CASLRGVRGNQPQHF. CDR3 coding DNA: TGCGCCAGCCTTAGGGGGGTGAGGGGAAATCAGCCCCAGCATTTT.

V usage is TRBV6-6 and J usage is TRBJ1-1; D is ambiguous. Germline CDR1 reads MNHNY; CDR2 reads SVGAGI (reference sequence). Trimming shortened V by 6 bases and J by 8 bases, and 13 bases separated the two germline ends. The CDR3 totals 12 residues. CDR3 sequence (DNA): TGTGCCAGCAGCCTGACGAGCGGGGAAGCTTTCTTT. This gives the protein CASSLTSGEAFF.

The chain uses TRBV29-1 and TRBJ2-5; weak D call: TRBD2 (6 bases). The CDR3 spans 12 residues. Deletions cut 8 bases from V and 7 bases from J, with 17 bases between. CDR1 SQVTM and CDR2 ANQGSEA come from the germline V gene. CDR3 region: CSTVEGWVTQYF. CDR3 in DNA: TGCAGCACGGTGGAGGGATGGGTGACCCAGTACTTC.

The chain combines TRBV6-5 with TRBJ1-2, with D hard to call. CDR3 length: 15 residues. Germline CDR1 reads MNHEY; CDR2 reads SVGAGI. The germline V and J ends were trimmed by 0 bases and 4 bases, with 12 bases remaining between them. The CDR3 loop reads CASSYSVLQSYGYTF. For the CDR3, the DNA is TGTGCCAGCAGTTACTCAGTCTTACAAAGCTATGGCTACACCTTC.

CDR3 sequence (DNA): TGCAGCTCGGGACCGCAAGAGACCCAGTACTTC. This codes for CSSGPQETQYF. The gene calls are TRBV29-1 and TRBJ2-5; D possibly matches TRBD1 or TRBD2 (5 bases each). Trimming left V 8 bases short and J 2 bases short, with 9 bases between. The CDR3 has 11 amino acids. Per germline, CDR1 SQVTM and CDR2 ANQGSEA.

The rearrangement uses TRBV30 and TRBJ1-5; no definite D call. The CDR3 is 14 residues long. V lost 1 base and J lost 4, with 11 bases in between. The germline CDR1 and CDR2 sequences are GTSNPN and SVGIG (reference sequence). CDR3 in amino acids: CAWSALTENQPQHF. The CDR3 nucleotides read TGTGCCTGGAGTGCCCTGACCGAGAATCAGCCCCAGCATTTT.

V usage is TRBV29-1 and J usage is TRBJ1-2; TRBD1 matches at 7 bases. The CDR3 has 14 amino acids. The germline V gene encodes CDR1 SQVTM and CDR2 ANQGSEA. The J segment lost 4 bases and the V segment lost 5 bases, leaving 10 bases of the junction unmatched. As DNA, the CDR3 is TGCAGCGTTAAAGGACAGGCCGGCCCCTATGGCTACACCTTC. This sequence encodes CSVKGQAGPYGYTF. The full variable domain, completed using reference TRBV29-1 and TRBJ1-2, is SAVISQKPSRDICQRGTSLTIQCQVDSQVTMMFWYRQQPGQSLTLIATANQGSEATYESGFVIDKFPISRPNLTFSTLTVSNMSPEDSSIYLCSVKGQAGPYGYTFGSGTRLTVV.

The V and J genes are TRBV18 and TRBJ1-1; a weak D match, TRBD1 (5 bases). From germline, CDR1 is KGHSH and CDR2 LQKENI. Trimming took 3 bases from V and 7 from J, leaving 15 bases between them. The CDR3 consists of 14 residues. In DNA, the CDR3 is TGTGCCAGCTCACCGATGGCCGCCGGGGGTGAAGCTTTCTTT. Residues: CASSPMAAGGEAFF.

A single count supports this clonotype. V usage is TRBV12-3 or TRBV12-4 and J usage is TRBJ2-7; no clear D gene. The V gene lost 6 bases and the J gene lost 8 bases, with 14 bases spanning the gap. CDR3 length equals 12 residues. Here the CDR3 DNA reads TGTGCCAGCAGCCGGCTCGGGTCACAGCAGTACTTC. It translates to CASSRLGSQQYF.

V is TRBV5-6 and J is TRBJ2-2; perhaps TRBD1 as D (6 bases). Germline V gene data show CDR1 as SGHDT and CDR2 as YYEEEE. Trimming shortened V by 2 bases and J by 5 bases, and 16 bases separated the two germline ends. The CDR3 has 16 residues. The CDR3 sequence: CASSLQGSSETGELFF. CDR3 nucleotides: TGTGCCAGCAGCTTACAGGGTTCGTCGGAGACCGGGGAGCTGTTTTTT. The full variable domain, in which reference TRBV5-6 and TRBJ2-2 provide the parts outside the CDR3, is DAGVTQSPTHLIKTRGQQVTLRCSPKSGHDTVSWYQQALGQGPQFIFQYYEEEERQRGNFPDRFSGHQFPNYSSELNVNALLLGDSALYLCASSLQGSSETGELFFGEGSRLTVL.

This chain links TRBV5-6 with TRBJ1-2, with D uncertain. Germline V gene lookup returns CDR1 SGHDT and CDR2 YYEEEE. V was clipped by 2 bases and J by 8 bases, with 7 bases between them. The CDR3 contains 11 residues. DNA of the CDR3: TGTGCCAGCAGCTTTCGCGGCGGCTACACCTTC. Its protein product is CASSFRGGYTF.

The table lists this clonotype with a count of one. The genes are TRBV18 and TRBJ2-7; TRBD2 is a possible D gene (6 bases). V was shortened by 2 bases and J by 4 bases, with 6 bases between the two germline ends. There are 12 residues in the CDR3. Germline V gene sequence: CDR1 KGHSH, CDR2 LQKENI. Here the CDR3 reads CASSPGGYEQYF. The CDR3 DNA reads TGTGCCAGCTCACCAGGAGGGTACGAGCAGTACTTC.

This clonotype came up a few times. The rearrangement links TRBV5-1 to TRBJ2-1, with no clear D. Germline loops: CDR1 SGHRS, CDR2 YFSETQ. V was trimmed by 4 bases and J by 4 bases, leaving 15 bases between them. This CDR3 is 15 amino acids long. CDR3 region: CASSLTPNGYNEQFF. Written as DNA, the CDR3 is TGCGCCAGCAGCCTAACCCCAAATGGGTACAATGAGCAGTTCTTC.

The chain employs TRBV30 and TRBJ1-2; 7 positions agree with TRBD1. The V gene's germline CDR1 is GTSNPN and CDR2 SVGIG (reference sequence). J was trimmed by 7 bases and V by 0 bases; bases with no gene match: 5. The CDR3 totals 13 residues. The DNA of the CDR3 is TGTGCCTGGAGTGTACTAGGGGGCAGTGGCTACACCTTC. Protein: CAWSVLGGSGYTF.

The chain carries TRBV10-2 and TRBJ2-5; D is perhaps TRBD1 (7 bases). Trimming took 4 bases from V and 4 from J, leaving 10 bases between them. This CDR3 comprises 13 residues. Germline CDR1 reads WSHSY; CDR2 reads SAAADI. CDR3: CASSVQGGETQYF. CDR3 nucleotide sequence: TGCGCCAGCAGTGTTCAGGGGGGAGAGACCCAGTACTTC.

This clonotype occurred once. The chain is built from TRBV7-8 and TRBJ1-2; the D gene is possibly TRBD1 (6 bases). Germline values: CDR1 SGHVS, CDR2 FQNEAQ. The CDR3 contains 12 residues. Trimming left V 3 bases short and J 6 bases short, with 8 bases between. CDR3 nucleotides: TGTGCCAGCAGCTTTAGGGGGGATGGCTACACCTTC. The encoded protein is CASSFRGDGYTF.

V gene TRBV12-3 or TRBV12-4 combines with J gene TRBJ2-1; D call uncertain. V was shortened by 11 bases and J by 0 bases, with 14 bases between the two germline ends. The CDR3 has 14 residues. The chain's CDR3 is CAVQVDSSYNEQFF. The CDR3 DNA sequence: TGTGCCGTTCAGGTCGATAGCTCCTACAATGAGCAGTTCTTC.

The chain couples TRBV7-2 to TRBJ2-6; D is unclear. CDR1 and CDR2 from the germline V gene are SGHTA and FQGNSA. The CDR3 runs to 14 residues. Trimming removed 3 bases from V and 4 bases from J, with 7 bases in between. DNA of the CDR3: TGTGCCAGCAGCTTGGGGTTCGGGGCCAACGTCCTGACTTTC. Protein sequence: CASSLGFGANVLTF.

This clonotype was picked up one time. The rearrangement uses TRBV7-2 and TRBJ2-1, with 9 bases that match TRBD1. The length of the CDR3 is 15 residues. With 3 bases clipped from V and 5 bases from J, the junction kept 5 bases outside the gene matches. Germline loops: CDR1 SGHTA, CDR2 FQGNSA. CDR3 region: CASSLDRGSHNEQFF. The CDR3 DNA reads as TGTGCCAGCAGCTTGGACAGGGGATCGCACAATGAGCAGTTCTTC.